The 18 T cell receptor beta chains below come from one sample, sequenced in a study of technical replicates of blood from a few donors. Profiled with immunoSEQ multiplex PCR; TCRdb holds only in-frame clones, not every one. This sample has 80,000 or so clones; 96% occur once, and the top ten carry 0.2%. The sequenced sample consisted of T cells isolated from PBMCs. The receptors were sampled from a human donor in good health.

V gene TRBV19 combines with J gene TRBJ2-5; the match to TRBD1 covers 9 bases. Trimming removed 11 bases from V and 5 bases from J; junction bases left unmatched: 9. Germline V gene sequence: CDR1 LNHDA, CDR2 SQIVND (reference sequence). The CDR3 covers 13 residues. CDR3 sequence reads: CASTGGGKETQYF. The DNA for the CDR3 is TGTGCCTCCACAGGGGGCGGGAAGGAGACCCAGTACTTC.

This rearrangement joins TRBV27 to TRBJ2-7; D is unclear. V lost 2 bases and J lost 2, with 7 bases in between. The CDR3 is made up of 13 amino acids. Germline V gene lookup returns CDR1 MNHEY and CDR2 SMNVEV (reference sequence). CDR3 residues: CASSLTGTYEQYF. DNA for the CDR3: TGTGCCAGCAGTTTAACGGGTACCTACGAGCAGTACTTC.

The CDR3 is CASSLTGNGQPQHF. For the CDR3, the DNA is TGTGCCAGCAGCCTCACAGGGAACGGTCAGCCCCAGCATTTT. The V and J genes are TRBV11-1 and TRBJ1-5, with TRBD1 as a possible D gene (6 bases). This CDR3 has 14 residues. Germline V gives CDR1 SGHAT, CDR2 FQDESV (reference sequence). V was cut by 5 bases and J by 6 bases, with 14 bases left in between.

This chain connects TRBV6-1 to TRBJ2-7; 7 bases match TRBD1. V lost 9 bases, J lost 2 bases, and 4 bases stayed unmatched. The CDR3 consists of 12 residues. Germline assignment: CDR1 MNHNS and CDR2 SASEGT. CDR3 DNA: TGTGCCAGTCTGGGACAGCCCTACGAGCAGTACTTC. Its protein is CASLGQPYEQYF.

The chain uses TRBV19 and TRBJ1-2; D may be TRBD1 (5 bases). The germline CDR1 and CDR2 sequences are LNHDA and SQIVND (reference sequence). V was shortened by 10 bases and J by 3 bases, with 12 bases between the two germline ends. The CDR3 consists of 12 residues. This chain's CDR3 is CATAGLDYGYTF. The CDR3, as DNA: TGTGCCACGGCGGGACTGGACTATGGCTACACCTTC.

The chain is built from TRBV9 and TRBJ2-3; 10 nucleotides align to TRBD2. The germline V gene encodes CDR1 SGDLS and CDR2 YYNGEE. The CDR3 totals 16 residues. V trimming: 4 bases; J trimming: 6 bases; junction bases outside the gene matches: 11. The chain's CDR3 is CASSPKSSGSSDTQYF. CDR3 in DNA: TGTGCCAGCAGCCCCAAATCTAGCGGGAGTTCGGATACGCAGTATTTT.

This clone has only one observation. CDR3 protein: CASSYSGSRETQYF. The CDR3 bases are TGTGCCAGCAGTTACTCGGGGAGCCGAGAGACCCAGTACTTC. The chain joins TRBV6-5 to TRBJ2-5; possible D gene TRBD2, 5 bases. V dropped 0 bases and J dropped 4 bases, with 9 bases sitting between them. This CDR3 has 14 amino acids. In germline, CDR1 is MNHEY, CDR2 SVGAGI.

The chain couples TRBV10-3 to TRBJ2-7; the D is unclear. CDR1 ENHRY and CDR2 SYGVKD come from the germline V gene. The CDR3 extends over 15 amino acids. V was cut by 0 bases and J by 3 bases, with 12 bases left in between. CDR3 loop: CAISESIGAYYEQYF. The CDR3 nucleotides are TGTGCCATCAGTGAGTCGATTGGAGCTTACTACGAGCAGTACTTC.

The chain carries TRBV29-1 and TRBJ2-1; possibly TRBD2 for D (6 bases). Germline values: CDR1 SQVTM, CDR2 ANQGSEA. This CDR3 has 13 residues. Trimming stripped 7 bases from V and 8 bases from J, with 18 bases between. Written as DNA, the CDR3 is TGCAGCGCTGCGGGGACCCTGGTGTATGAGCAGTTCTTC. Translating gives CSAAGTLVYEQFF.

V usage is TRBV5-1 and J usage is TRBJ1-3, with D tentatively TRBD1 (6 bases). Germline CDR1 reads SGHRS; CDR2 reads YFSETQ. Between the trimmed V and J ends, which lost 3 bases and 4 bases, there was a span of 8 bases. The CDR3 is made up of 13 amino acids. The CDR3 DNA reads TGCGCCAGCAGCTCAGGGGAAGGAAACACCATATATTTT. Its translation is CASSSGEGNTIYF.

V usage is TRBV6-5 and J usage is TRBJ2-1; 9 nucleotides agree with TRBD1. Germline loops: CDR1 MNHEY, CDR2 SVGAGI. J was trimmed by 8 bases and V by 6 bases; bases with no gene match: 11. This CDR3 has 15 residues. In DNA, the CDR3 is TGTGCCAGCAGGATGGACAGGGGACTGGGGTATGAGCAGTTCTTC. As protein: CASRMDRGLGYEQFF.

This chain links TRBV4-2 with TRBJ1-1; no reliable D call. V was trimmed by 6 bases and J by 6 bases, leaving 14 bases between them. Germline CDR1 is LGHNA and CDR2 is YNFKEQ. The CDR3 loop spans 13 amino acids. This chain's CDR3 is CASRPTGAAEAFF. Here the CDR3 DNA reads TGTGCCAGCAGGCCGACCGGCGCGGCTGAAGCTTTCTTT.

The chain carries TRBV4-1 and TRBJ2-1, with D perhaps TRBD2 (5 bases). V was trimmed by 3 bases and J by 2 bases, leaving 11 bases between them. Germline lookup yields CDR1 MGHRA and CDR2 YSYEKL. The CDR3 runs 15 residues. This chain's CDR3 is CASSQGADTYNEQFF. The CDR3 DNA sequence: TGCGCCAGCAGCCAGGGAGCGGATACCTACAATGAGCAGTTCTTC.

This clone has just one count. The chain joins TRBV5-8 to TRBJ1-4; 7 positions agree with TRBD1. This CDR3 has 16 amino acids. CDR1 and CDR2 (germline): SGHTS, YDEGEE. V dropped 3 bases and J dropped 5; count of bases not matched to a gene: 10. DNA of the CDR3: TGTGCCAGCAGCTCGCAACCGACAGGGACGAATGAAAAACTGTTTTTT. Translated, it gives CASSSQPTGTNEKLFF.

Worth noting for this clone: One end of the junction does not line up with germline, which may come from a read error. Other DNA sequences in the same sample also yield this CDR3. The gene calls are TRBV5-6 and TRBJ2-5, with D possibly being TRBD2 (5 bases). There are 15 residues in the CDR3. Per the germline V gene, CDR1 is SGHDT and CDR2 is YYEEEE. CDR3 DNA: TGTGCTAGCAGCCTGGGCGGGTCCCGCAGGGAGACCCAGTACTTC. It codes for CASSLGGSRRETQYF. The whole variable domain, remainder taken from reference TRBV5-6 and TRBJ2-5, is DAGVTQSPTHLIKTRGQQVTLRCSPKSGHDTVSWYQQALGQGPQFIFQYYEEEERQRGNFPDRFSGHQFPNYSSELNVNALLLGDSALYLCASSLGGSRRETQYFGPGTRLLVL.

V is TRBV6-1 and J is TRBJ1-2, with unresolved D. V was clipped by 3 bases and J by 2 bases, with 16 bases between them. In germline, CDR1 is MNHNS, CDR2 SASEGT. The CDR3 consists of 16 residues. The CDR3 loop is CASSDGLEQINYGYTF. The CDR3 DNA reads TGTGCCAGCAGTGATGGTTTGGAGCAGATAAACTATGGCTACACCTTC.

V usage is TRBV6-1 and J usage is TRBJ1-5; 8 nucleotides align to TRBD1. CDR1 is MNHNS and CDR2 is SASEGT in the germline V gene. V trimming: 3 bases; J trimming: 7 bases; junction bases outside the gene matches: 8. The CDR3 extends over 15 amino acids. In DNA form, the CDR3 reads TGTGCCAGCAGTGAGAACGGACAGGGTAGACAGCCCCAGCATTTT. Its translation: CASSENGQGRQPQHF.

V and J are TRBV29-1 and TRBJ2-7; 8 bases are shared with TRBD1. This CDR3 comprises 14 residues. Germline V gives CDR1 SQVTM, CDR2 ANQGSEA. After removal of 3 bases from V and 7 bases from J, the junction contained 11 bases not matched to a gene. The CDR3 loop is CSVEPGQGLGEQYF. The CDR3 nucleotides read TGCAGCGTTGAGCCCGGACAGGGCTTGGGGGAGCAGTACTTC.